Below, 30 T cell receptor beta chains from the same sample are listed, as sequenced in a study of Ad26.COV2.S vaccination and SARS-CoV-2 variants. Profiled with immunoSEQ multiplex PCR; TCRdb holds only in-frame clones, not every one. In the table there are about 350,000 clones, around 83% of which are singletons. The sample's treatment: 15 to 20 received Ad26.COV2.S at low or high dose, single or two shots; 5 received placebo; per-sample allocation not given. Specimens were obtained on day 63 following the first vaccine or placebo injection. Specimen: peripheral blood, collected in a trial of Ad26.COV2.S vaccine versus placebo. The receptors were sampled from a person aged 18-65 years who received the Ad26.COV2.S COVID-19 vaccine or a placebo.

With respect to this clone: Other nucleotide sequences in the sample specify the same CDR3. The rearrangement links TRBV7-9 to TRBJ2-7, with 7 bases fitting TRBD2. Germline CDR1 SEHNR, CDR2 FQNEAQ (reference sequence). The CDR3 has 13 amino acids. V lost 8 bases and J lost 5; bases outside the gene matches: 9. The CDR3 sequence is CASSGGGGDEQYF. CDR3 nucleotides: TGTGCCAGCTCGGGGGGTGGCGGGGACGAGCAGTACTTC.

The chain uses TRBV29-1 and TRBJ1-2; TRBD1 agrees at 7 bases. The junction had 3 bases not matched to a gene; V was cut back by 7 bases and J by 4 bases. CDR1 SQVTM and CDR2 ANQGSEA come from the germline V gene. CDR3 length equals 11 residues. In nucleotides, the CDR3 is TGCAGCGGCCGGGACAGCTATGGCTACACCTTC. This encodes CSGRDSYGYTF.

CDR3 DNA: TGTGCCAGCAGTTGGTCCCCCAGTCAAAAGACCCAGTACTTC. Translating it yields CASSWSPSQKTQYF. The chain links TRBV6-5 to TRBJ2-5; D is undetermined. Trimming cost V 4 bases and J 6 bases, with 15 bases left between them. Germline V gene lookup returns CDR1 MNHEY and CDR2 SVGAGI. CDR3 length: 14 residues.

The gene calls are TRBV3-1 (or the pseudogene TRBV3-2) and TRBJ2-2, with 7 bases identical to TRBD1. CDR1 is LGHDT and CDR2 is YNNKEL in the germline V gene (reference sequence). There are 15 residues in the CDR3. With 4 bases clipped from V and 6 bases from J, the junction kept 8 bases outside the gene matches. CDR3: CASSPTGVLAGELFF. The CDR3 DNA sequence: TGTGCCAGCAGCCCTACAGGGGTCTTAGCCGGGGAGCTGTTTTTT.

This clone occurred many times. The chain uses TRBV21-1 and TRBJ2-1; the DNA was not used to check the table's D call, TRBD2. TRBV21-1 is deemed a pseudogene. The CDR3 has 17 amino acids. CDR3 DNA: TGTGCCAGCAGCATAGACACCGGGACTAGACCTTACAATGAGCAGTTCTTC. Translating gives CASSIDTGTRPYNEQFF.

This clone was seen more than once but under ten times. The V gene is TRBV9, the J gene TRBJ1-1; D gene unclear. The CDR3 totals 13 residues. CDR1 is SGDLS, CDR2 YYNGEE, per germline. Trimming left V 3 bases short and J 1 base short, with 7 bases between. For the CDR3, the DNA is TGTGCCAGCAGCGGACCTAGGAACACTGAAGCTTTCTTT. It codes for CASSGPRNTEAFF.

The rearrangement links TRBV6-2 or TRBV6-3 to TRBJ2-7; D ambiguous. Germline V gene sequence: CDR1 MNHEY, CDR2 SVGEGT. The ends were cut back, 4 bases at V and 3 bases at J, with 4 bases in the middle. CDR3 length equals 11 residues. CDR3 nucleotide sequence: TGTGCCAGCAGTTCCAACTACGAGCAGTACTTC. Its protein product is CASSSNYEQYF.

This clone has only one observation. One end of the junction does not line up with germline, which may come from a read error. This sequence joins TRBV7-7 and TRBJ2-2; possible D gene TRBD1, 8 bases. Germline V gene data show CDR1 as SSHAT and CDR2 as FNYEAQ (reference sequence). The CDR3 runs 19 residues. The DNA of the CDR3 is TGTGCTAGCAGCGAACTTGGTAGGACAGGGAGGGAGCTCACCGGGGAGCTGTTTTTT. Residues: CASSELGRTGRELTGELFF.

The CDR3 sequence: CASVPGTGPYTEAFF. The CDR3, as DNA: TGTGCCAGCGTTCCCGGGACAGGGCCCTACACTGAAGCTTTCTTT. This chain joins TRBV2 and TRBJ1-1, with 9 bases lining up with TRBD1. Germline V gene sequence: CDR1 SNHLY, CDR2 FYNNEI. The V and J ends lost 8 bases and 3 bases, in that order; junction bases with no gene match: 10. This CDR3 has 15 amino acids.

V usage is TRBV2 and J usage is TRBJ2-1; 11 nucleotides match TRBD2. CDR1 is SNHLY and CDR2 is FYNNEI in the germline V gene. The length of the CDR3 is 16 residues. With 1 base clipped from V and 4 bases from J, the junction kept 3 bases outside the gene matches. CDR3 sequence (DNA): TGTGCCAGCAGTGAAGAGTCTAGCGGGGGGTACAATGAGCAGTTCTTC. This codes for CASSEESSGGYNEQFF.

The chain carries TRBV28 and TRBJ2-7; 7 bases map to TRBD1. The CDR3 covers 14 residues. V shed 5 bases and J 4 bases; nucleotides not matched to a gene: 8. The V gene's germline CDR1 is MDHEN and CDR2 SYDVKM. The CDR3 sequence: CASSPTGILYEQYF. In DNA, the CDR3 is TGTGCCAGCAGTCCGACAGGGATATTGTACGAGCAGTACTTC.

The chain carries TRBV30 and TRBJ2-5; 15 nucleotides agree with TRBD2. V gave up 3 bases and J gave up 5 bases; unmatched junction bases: 13. The CDR3 runs 18 residues. Germline CDR1 reads GTSNPN; CDR2 reads SVGIG (reference sequence). The CDR3 loop is CAWSRGTGLAGGGETQYF. The CDR3 bases are TGTGCCTGGAGCAGGGGTACGGGACTAGCGGGAGGAGGTGAGACCCAGTACTTC.

The chain joins TRBV10-3 to TRBJ1-1; 9 bases match TRBD1. J was trimmed by 6 bases and V by 7 bases; bases with no gene match: 12. CDR3 length equals 15 residues. Germline V gene lookup returns CDR1 ENHRY and CDR2 SYGVKD. CDR3 DNA sequence: TGTGCCATCACTCAATGGACAGGGGAAGGTTCTGAAGCTTTCTTT. The encoded protein is CAITQWTGEGSEAFF.

This clone was counted only a few times. The rearrangement uses TRBV30 and TRBJ2-3; weak D call: TRBD2 (5 bases). The CDR3 length is 15 residues. Germline CDR1 is GTSNPN and CDR2 is SVGIG (reference sequence). Trimming took off 0 bases at V and 5 bases at J, with 15 bases between the two ends. The DNA for the CDR3 is TGTGCCTGGAGTGTACCCGGAGGATTCCAAGATACGCAGTATTTT. Protein: CAWSVPGGFQDTQYF.

A single count supports this clone. The CDR3 loop is CASSLTPGTGVNSPLHF. CDR3 sequence (DNA): TGTGCCAGCAGCCTTACCCCCGGGACAGGGGTTAATTCACCCCTCCACTTT. This sequence joins TRBV11-2 and TRBJ1-6, with 10 positions matching TRBD1. CDR1 and CDR2 (germline): SGHAT, FQNNGV. There are 17 residues in the CDR3. The V gene end was trimmed by 5 bases and the J gene end by 6 bases; junction bases not matched to a gene: 10.

The rearrangement links TRBV4-3 to TRBJ2-2, with D hard to call. Trimming removed 0 bases from V and 4 bases from J, with 6 bases in between. CDR3 length: 14 residues. CDR1 is LGHNA and CDR2 is YSLEER in the germline V gene. CDR3 sequence reads: CASSQDLSTGELFF. The DNA for the CDR3 is TGCGCCAGCAGCCAAGATCTGTCCACCGGGGAGCTGTTTTTT.

This sequence joins TRBV11-2 and TRBJ2-5; 13 bases line up with TRBD2. The junction had 8 bases not matched to a gene; V was cut back by 5 bases and J by 5 bases. Germline V gene data show CDR1 as SGHAT and CDR2 as FQNNGV. CDR3 length equals 16 residues. CDR3 sequence (DNA): TGTGCCAGCAGCCCCCGACTAGCGGGGGGTTTCGAGACCCAGTACTTC. It specifies CASSPRLAGGFETQYF.

The V call is TRBV27, the J call TRBJ1-5, with a tentative D call TRBD1 (6 bases). The V gene's germline CDR1 is MNHEY and CDR2 SMNVEV (reference sequence). With 4 bases removed from V and 9 bases from J, the gap between germline ends came to 22 bases. There are 16 residues in the CDR3. CDR3 in amino acids: CASSSNMPQGIGPQHF. The CDR3, as DNA: TGTGCCAGCAGTTCCAATATGCCCCAGGGGATCGGGCCCCAGCATTTT.

The chain carries TRBV27 and TRBJ2-1; D call uncertain. CDR1 and CDR2 (germline): MNHEY, SMNVEV (reference sequence). V dropped 2 bases and J dropped 9 bases, with 8 bases sitting between them. This CDR3 region has 12 residues. The CDR3 DNA follows: TGTGCCAGCAGTTTAGTGTCAGGTGAGCAGTTCTTC. It specifies CASSLVSGEQFF.

The rearrangement joins TRBV19 to TRBJ2-7, with 8 bases aligning to TRBD1. CDR3 length: 14 residues. Germline V gene sequence: CDR1 LNHDA, CDR2 SQIVND (reference sequence). J gave up 5 bases and V 3 bases, and 6 bases lay outside the gene matches. The CDR3 region has the DNA TGTGCCAGTAGTATCTCGGGACAGGCGGACGAGCAGTACTTC. Translating it yields CASSISGQADEQYF. The full variable domain, its missing parts supplied by reference TRBV19 and TRBJ2-7, is DGGITQSPKYLFRKEGQNVTLSCEQNLNHDAMYWYRQDPGQGLRLIYYSQIVNDFQKGDIAEGYSVSREKKESFPLTVTSAQKNPTAFYLCASSISGQADEQYFGPGTRLTVT.

This rearrangement joins TRBV15 to TRBJ2-5; D tentatively fits TRBD1 or TRBD2 (5 bases each). The V end lost 1 base, the J end lost 5 bases, and 23 bases lay between the germline ends. CDR3 size: 18 residues. The germline V gene encodes CDR1 LNHNV and CDR2 YYDKDF (reference sequence). The CDR3 DNA reads TGTGCCACCAGCAGAGTTATAGGAGTCAGGCAGGGCGGGGAGACCCAGTACTTC. It codes for CATSRVIGVRQGGETQYF.

V and J are TRBV7-9 and TRBJ2-1, with unresolved D. Germline lookup yields CDR1 SEHNR and CDR2 FQNEAQ (reference sequence). Trimming left V 3 bases short and J 4 bases short, with 25 bases between. This CDR3 has 19 residues. The CDR3 sequence is CASSFMVMGSAPEYNEQFF. CDR3 DNA: TGTGCCAGCAGCTTTATGGTAATGGGGTCCGCTCCCGAATACAATGAGCAGTTCTTC.

This clone has just a few counts. The V call is TRBV24-1, the J call TRBJ2-5; D unresolved. Trimming took 3 bases from V and 1 from J, leaving 14 bases between them. The germline CDR1 and CDR2 sequences are KGHDR and SFDVKD. The CDR3 length is 16 residues. The DNA for the CDR3 is TGTGCCACCAGTGATCGATCAGCCAGACTCCAAGAGACCCAGTACTTC. Translated: CATSDRSARLQETQYF.

The chain couples TRBV27 to TRBJ2-7, with D possibly called TRBD1 or TRBD2 (5 bases each). CDR1 MNHEY and CDR2 SMNVEV come from the germline V gene (reference sequence). The CDR3 is made up of 14 amino acids. V was cut by 8 bases and J by 0 bases, with 14 bases left in between. The CDR3 DNA follows: TGTGCCAGCCAGGGACGCTCAACCTCCTACGAGCAGTACTTC. It yields the protein CASQGRSTSYEQYF.

The chain uses TRBV7-9 and TRBJ2-1; perhaps TRBD1 as D (5 bases). The CDR3 runs to 12 residues. The germline gives CDR1 SEHNR, CDR2 FQNEAQ (reference sequence). V gave up 1 base and J gave up 8 bases, with 6 bases separating them. CDR3 in amino acids: CASSLVRDEQFF. Here the CDR3 DNA reads TGTGCCAGCAGCTTAGTCAGGGATGAGCAGTTCTTC.

This chain joins TRBV30 and TRBJ2-1; D unresolved. Germline V CDR1 and CDR2: GTSNPN, SVGIG (reference sequence). The V gene lost 0 bases and the J gene lost 1 base, with 13 bases spanning the gap. CDR3 length equals 16 residues. The CDR3 reads CAWSVEGIGSYNEQFF. The DNA for the CDR3 is TGTGCCTGGAGTGTAGAAGGAATTGGATCCTACAATGAGCAGTTCTTC.

The V and J genes are TRBV11-3 and TRBJ1-1; D is perhaps TRBD1 (5 bases). The CDR3 runs to 13 residues. The V end lost 5 bases, the J end lost 1 base, and 8 bases lay between the germline ends. Germline CDR1 reads SGHNT; CDR2 reads YENEEA. The DNA of the CDR3 is TGTGCCAGCAGCCGGGGGACGAACACTGAAGCTTTCTTT. This encodes CASSRGTNTEAFF.

The chain couples TRBV5-6 to TRBJ2-5; TRBD1 matches at 11 bases. Germline CDR1 SGHDT, CDR2 YYEEEE. The CDR3 is 16 amino acids. J gave up 5 bases and V 4 bases, and 10 bases lay outside the gene matches. Here the CDR3 reads CASSPVPGQGEETQYF. CDR3 in DNA: TGTGCCAGCAGCCCGGTCCCGGGACAGGGGGAGGAGACCCAGTACTTC.

The chain recombines TRBV13 with TRBJ1-1, with a possible D match to TRBD1 (5 bases). Germline values: CDR1 PRHDT, CDR2 FYEKMQ (reference sequence). V was pared by 1 base and J by 6 bases, with 15 bases between. The CDR3 length is 15 residues. The CDR3 here is CASSLDLSGGSEAFF. DNA for the CDR3: TGTGCCAGCAGCTTAGATTTGAGTGGGGGGTCTGAAGCTTTCTTT.

The J gene is TRBJ1-4, the V gene TRBV19, with 7 bases fitting TRBD1. The V gene end was trimmed by 5 bases and the J gene end by 8 bases; junction bases not matched to a gene: 14. The CDR3 covers 16 residues. Germline CDR1 LNHDA, CDR2 SQIVND (reference sequence). CDR3 nucleotides: TGTGCCAGTAGTCCCGGGCAGGGGGAGAGCTACGAAAAACTGTTTTTT. Protein: CASSPGQGESYEKLFF.